One and the same sample provided the 16 T cell receptor beta chains below, sequenced in a study of cytomegalovirus exposure and HLA in healthy donors. Primers for the PCR totalled 60 Vbeta and 13 Jbeta. Clones were read by immunoSEQ multiplex PCR, and TCRdb kept only the in-frame ones, dropping some. The repertoire holds about 130,000 clones, with approximately 77% as singletons. Sequenced input: PBMCs. The source is a woman between 40 and 50 years old in good health and CMV-seronegative.

The chain links TRBV5-6 to TRBJ1-1; 7 bases fit TRBD1. V shed 1 base, J shed 4 bases, and the junction held 7 bases outside the gene matches. Germline CDR1 is SGHDT and CDR2 is YYEEEE. This CDR3 contains 15 residues. CDR3 protein: CASSLIRGRSTEAFF. The CDR3 bases are TGTGCCAGCAGCTTGATTAGGGGGCGATCCACTGAAGCTTTCTTT.

V usage is TRBV5-6 and J usage is TRBJ1-2; D is ambiguous. Per germline, CDR1 SGHDT and CDR2 YYEEEE. The CDR3 sequence is 16 residues long. The V end was cut by 0 bases, the J end by 4 bases, with 16 bases between. CDR3 DNA sequence: TGTGCCAGCAGCTTGGATCGTCGAGAGGAGATCTATGGCTACACCTTC. Residues: CASSLDRREEIYGYTF.

The chain joins TRBV5-1 to TRBJ2-7; 7 nucleotides line up with TRBD1. V shed 7 bases and J 1 base; nucleotides not matched to a gene: 8. Germline values: CDR1 SGHRS, CDR2 YFSETQ. The length of the CDR3 is 14 residues. This CDR3 is CASRDPGQSYEQYF. As DNA, the CDR3 is TGCGCCAGCCGCGACCCGGGACAGTCCTACGAGCAGTACTTC.

This rearrangement joins TRBV7-2 to TRBJ1-5; 7 nucleotides line up with TRBD1. The germline V gene has CDR1 SGHTA and CDR2 FQGNSA. The CDR3 runs 17 residues. V dropped 2 bases and J dropped 0; count of bases not matched to a gene: 7. The chain's CDR3 is CASSLRTGLNSNQPQHF. CDR3 nucleotide sequence: TGTGCCAGCAGCTTAAGGACAGGTCTAAATAGCAATCAGCCCCAGCATTTT.

The J gene is TRBJ1-5, the V gene TRBV7-2; the D is unclear. Germline CDR1 is SGHTA and CDR2 is FQGNSA. This CDR3 contains 15 residues. V was cut by 4 bases and J by 1 base, with 11 bases left in between. CDR3 sequence (DNA): TGTGCCAGCAGCTCTACCGCGGTGAGCAATCAGCCCCAGCATTTT. Residues: CASSSTAVSNQPQHF.

V gene TRBV13 combines with J gene TRBJ2-7; TRBD1 matches at 10 bases. This CDR3 comprises 15 residues. CDR1 is PRHDT and CDR2 is FYEKMQ in the germline V gene (reference sequence). V lost 4 bases, J lost 3 bases, and 6 bases stayed unmatched. CDR3 amino acids: CASSWGQGSGYEQYF. CDR3 coding DNA: TGTGCCAGCAGCTGGGGACAGGGGTCAGGCTACGAGCAGTACTTC.

The chain uses TRBV7-2 and TRBJ2-6; no definite D call. Germline CDR1 SGHTA, CDR2 FQGNSA. V lost 4 bases and J lost 0, with 10 bases in between. The CDR3 length is 16 residues. The CDR3 nucleotides read TGTGCCAGCAGCTCGGGTGGATACTCTGGGGCCAACGTCCTGACTTTC. It codes for CASSSGGYSGANVLTF.

This clone was observed a handful of times. V is TRBV7-3 and J is TRBJ1-1, with D tentatively TRBD1 (6 bases). Germline lookup yields CDR1 SGHTA and CDR2 FQGTGA. The V and J ends lost 5 bases and 3 bases respectively, with 10 bases between them. The CDR3 totals 13 residues. The CDR3 loop is CASSQNRDTEAFF. The CDR3 coding sequence is TGTGCCAGCAGCCAAAACAGGGACACTGAAGCTTTCTTT.

CDR3 sequence: CASSESGTQPQHF. The CDR3 DNA sequence: TGTGCCAGCAGTGAGTCCGGTACTCAGCCCCAGCATTTT. This chain joins TRBV2 and TRBJ1-5; D ambiguous. CDR3 length: 13 amino acids. CDR1 is SNHLY and CDR2 is FYNNEI in the germline V gene. V was clipped by 3 bases and J by 6 bases, with 9 bases between them.

This clone came up once. The chain combines TRBV4-2 with TRBJ1-2; D is possibly TRBD1 (6 bases). Trimming left V 0 bases short and J 0 bases short, with 11 bases between. The CDR3 runs 16 residues. Germline V gives CDR1 LGHNA, CDR2 YNFKEQ. CDR3 amino acids: CASSQEVQGTNYGYTF. Here the CDR3 DNA reads TGTGCCAGCAGCCAAGAAGTCCAGGGGACTAACTATGGCTACACCTTC.

This clone has a handful of counts. A junction end diverges from the germline sequence, so it may reflect a read error. V and J are TRBV7-7 and TRBJ1-1, with TRBD1 matching 8 bases. Looked up from germline, CDR1 is SSHAT and CDR2 is FNYEAQ (reference sequence). The CDR3 has 13 amino acids. CDR3 sequence: CASSRDRGTEAFF. CDR3 in DNA: TGTGCTAGCAGCCGTGACAGGGGAACTGAAGCTTTCTTT.

The V gene is TRBV29-1, the J gene TRBJ1-2, with 7 bases fitting TRBD1. The CDR3 totals 13 residues. Trimming removed 4 bases from V and 2 bases from J; junction bases left unmatched: 4. Germline V gene data show CDR1 as SQVTM and CDR2 as ANQGSEA. CDR3 loop: CSVATGQNYGYTF. Written as DNA, the CDR3 is TGCAGCGTTGCGACAGGGCAAAACTATGGCTACACCTTC.

The chain carries TRBV9 and TRBJ2-3, with D unresolved. V lost 0 bases and J lost 6, with 14 bases in between. The germline V gene has CDR1 SGDLS and CDR2 YYNGEE. CDR3 length: 15 residues. For the CDR3, the DNA is TGTGCCAGCAGCGTAGTTACTCTTTCCACGGATACGCAGTATTTT. Amino acids: CASSVVTLSTDTQYF.

The chain employs TRBV15 and TRBJ1-5; TRBD1 might be the D (6 bases). This CDR3 is 16 amino acids long. V was shortened by 3 bases and J by 4 bases, with 16 bases between the two germline ends. The V gene's germline CDR1 is LNHNV and CDR2 YYDKDF (reference sequence). CDR3 nucleotides: TGTGCCACCAGCAGGTCGGACAGCCGGCTTAATCAGCCCCAGCATTTT. As protein: CATSRSDSRLNQPQHF.

The gene calls are TRBV6-6 and TRBJ1-1; 8 nucleotides match TRBD1. CDR1 and CDR2 from the germline V gene are MNHNY and SVGAGI (reference sequence). Unmatched junction bases numbered 9, after V lost 5 bases and J lost 4 bases. The CDR3 sequence is 15 residues long. The CDR3 region is CASSPPTGVGTEAFF. CDR3 coding DNA: TGTGCCAGCAGTCCACCGACAGGGGTCGGCACTGAAGCTTTCTTT.

This clone occurred once. The rearrangement uses TRBV13 and TRBJ1-2; D possibly corresponds to TRBD1 (5 bases). CDR1 is PRHDT, CDR2 FYEKMQ, per germline (reference sequence). The ends were cut back, 2 bases at V and 3 bases at J, with 13 bases in the middle. This CDR3 spans 15 amino acids. The CDR3 DNA is TGTGCCAGCAGCTTAATTACAGGCGGTGACTATGGCTACACCTTC. It specifies CASSLITGGDYGYTF.